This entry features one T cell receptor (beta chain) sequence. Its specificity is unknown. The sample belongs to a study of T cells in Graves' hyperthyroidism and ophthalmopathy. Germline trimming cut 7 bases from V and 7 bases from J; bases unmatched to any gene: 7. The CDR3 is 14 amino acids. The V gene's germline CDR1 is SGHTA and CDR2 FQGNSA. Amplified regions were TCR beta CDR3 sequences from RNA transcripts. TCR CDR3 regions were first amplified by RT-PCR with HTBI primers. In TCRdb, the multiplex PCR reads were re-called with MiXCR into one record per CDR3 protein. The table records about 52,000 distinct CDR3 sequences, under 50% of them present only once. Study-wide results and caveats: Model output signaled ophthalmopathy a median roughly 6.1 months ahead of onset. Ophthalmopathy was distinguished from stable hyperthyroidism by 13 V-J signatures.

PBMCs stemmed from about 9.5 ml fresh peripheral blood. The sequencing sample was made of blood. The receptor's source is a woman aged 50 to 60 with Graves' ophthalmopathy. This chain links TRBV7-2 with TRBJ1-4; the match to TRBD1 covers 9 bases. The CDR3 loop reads CASIQRQGGEKLFF. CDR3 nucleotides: TGTGCCAGCATCCAGAGACAGGGGGGTGAAAAACTGTTTTTT.